The present entry profiles one T cell receptor beta chain with its context. The J segment lost 7 bases and the V segment lost 2 bases, leaving 2 bases of the junction unmatched. The CDR3 has 13 amino acids. The germline gives CDR1 LNHDA, CDR2 SQIVND (reference sequence). These data are taken from a study of CD8+ T cells in alopecia areata. TCR sequencing used cDNA made by reverse transcription of extracted RNA. Method: immunoSEQ multiplex PCR; TCRdb's copy keeps in-frame clones and lacks some. This sample has about 64,000 clones, with about 44% found just once. This clonotype originated in a human donor with alopecia areata. Sequencing was done on a sample of NKG2D-low CD8+ T cells sorted from blood. The chain employs TRBV19 and TRBJ2-1, with 7 bases lining up with TRBD1. The CDR3 nucleotides read TGTGCCAGTAGTATACAGGGGGATAATGAGCAGTTCTTC. Its translation is CASSIQGDNEQFF. Full variable domain (missing parts from reference TRBV19 and TRBJ2-1): DGGITQSPKYLFRKEGQNVTLSCEQNLNHDAMYWYRQDPGQGLRLIYYSQIVNDFQKGDIAEGYSVSREKKESFPLTVTSAQKNPTAFYLCASSIQGDNEQFFGPGTRLTVL.